This record covers a single T cell receptor beta chain. The sample originates from a study of cytomegalovirus exposure and HLA in healthy donors. Study information: The study placed approximately 78% of its 398 genotyped donors in the Caucasian-associated ancestry cluster.

Healthy bone marrow donors made up the cohort. Use of 60 Vbeta and 13 Jbeta primers characterized the PCR. In the original workflow: In a later analysis, around 10 million of tens of millions of unique beta chains occurred in at least two donors. Method: immunoSEQ multiplex PCR; TCRdb's copy keeps in-frame clones and lacks some. V, J and clone size are those of that table, while D and trimming were read from the DNA. This sample has some 200,000 clones, with 60% to 85% found just once. The CDR3 covers 15 residues. CDR1 PRHDT and CDR2 FYEKMQ come from the germline V gene (reference sequence). Trimming cost V 6 bases and J 6 bases; bases outside gene matches: 7.

The sequence was collected from a man aged 40-50 years in good health and CMV-seronegative. Source material: PBMCs. The V and J genes are TRBV13 and TRBJ2-3; 12 bases match TRBD2. Here the CDR3 DNA reads TGTGCCAGCAGTCGGACTAGCGGGAATTTGGATACGCAGTATTTT. Translation: CASSRTSGNLDTQYF.